The 26 T cell receptor beta chains given below trace back to one sample, sequenced in a study of tissue T cells after allogeneic stem cell transplantation. The method was immunoSEQ multiplex PCR; TCRdb's version includes in-frame clones alone and lacks a portion of them. The sample holds roughly 9,000 clones, 60% to 80% seen once. The sample was tissue from the stomach, taken at autopsy. These receptors came from a male donor at least 60 years old with lung cancer.

The chain recombines TRBV7-2 with TRBJ2-7; maybe TRBD1 (6 bases). From germline, CDR1 is SGHTA and CDR2 FQGNSA. The CDR3 contains 13 residues. Deletions cut 5 bases from V and 2 bases from J, with 10 bases between. Here the CDR3 reads CASSLDRTYEQYF. The CDR3 DNA reads TGTGCCAGCAGCCTCGACAGGACCTACGAGCAGTACTTC.

The V call is TRBV4-3, the J call TRBJ2-1, with TRBD1 identical over 9 bases. CDR1 is LGHNA, CDR2 YSLEER, per germline. V shed 5 bases, J shed 6 bases, and the junction held 5 bases outside the gene matches. The CDR3 is made up of 14 amino acids. Here the CDR3 reads CASSDGTGSNEQFF. CDR3 nucleotides: TGCGCCAGCAGCGACGGGACAGGGAGCAATGAGCAGTTCTTC.

On this clone itself: One end of the junction does not line up with germline, which may come from a read error. V and J are TRBV9 and TRBJ2-7; 13 positions match TRBD2. CDR1 is SGDLS and CDR2 is YYNGEE in the germline V gene. The CDR3 is 15 residues long. CDR3: CANSTGLAGAYEQYF. CDR3 in DNA: TGTGCCAACAGCACCGGACTAGCGGGGGCCTACGAGCAGTACTTC.

The chain employs TRBV5-1 and TRBJ2-3; D is unclear. The germline gives CDR1 SGHRS, CDR2 YFSETQ. The CDR3 contains 15 residues. V was cut by 1 base and J by 6 bases, with 15 bases left in between. DNA for the CDR3: TGCGCCAGCAGCTTGAGCATGGTATCAGCGGATACGCAGTATTTT. Residues: CASSLSMVSADTQYF.

V and J are TRBV9 and TRBJ1-1, with a possible D match to TRBD1 (5 bases). In germline, CDR1 is SGDLS, CDR2 YYNGEE. Trimming left V 1 base short and J 4 bases short, with 17 bases between. This CDR3 region has 16 residues. The CDR3 nucleotides are TGTGCCAGCAGCGTACTTGCGTGGGGCCCGGGCACTGAAGCTTTCTTT. It is translated as CASSVLAWGPGTEAFF.

The rearrangement uses TRBV19 and TRBJ1-2; TRBD1 is a possible D gene (5 bases). This CDR3 is 14 amino acids long. Per the germline V gene, CDR1 is LNHDA and CDR2 is SQIVND (reference sequence). Trimming cost V 1 base and J 4 bases, with 10 bases left between them. The CDR3 DNA is TGTGCCAGTAGTATAGGGGGCGGCGGCTATGGCTACACCTTC. Its translation: CASSIGGGGYGYTF.

This rearrangement joins TRBV5-1 to TRBJ1-2, with TRBD1 matching over 10 bases. In germline, CDR1 is SGHRS, CDR2 YFSETQ. The V and J ends lost 0 bases and 8 bases, in that order; junction bases with no gene match: 10. The CDR3 is made up of 16 amino acids. CDR3 residues: CASSLAITGTGEGYTF. The CDR3 region has the DNA TGCGCCAGCAGCTTGGCCATAACCGGGACAGGGGAAGGCTACACCTTC.

Sample share makes this clone large. The gene calls are TRBV9 and TRBJ2-6; D is unclear. Germline assignment: CDR1 SGDLS and CDR2 YYNGEE. V lost 6 bases, J lost 0 bases, and 13 bases lay in between. This CDR3 region has 16 residues. This chain's CDR3 is CASNYPRNSGANVLTF. The CDR3 DNA reads TGTGCCAGCAACTACCCCCGTAACTCTGGGGCCAACGTCCTGACTTTC.

This clone ranks as medium-sized. The gene calls are TRBV10-2 and TRBJ2-1; D gene ambiguous. The V end was cut by 2 bases, the J end by 7 bases, with 12 bases between. The CDR3 is 14 residues long. Germline V gene lookup returns CDR1 WSHSY and CDR2 SAAADI. In DNA, the CDR3 is TGCGCCAGCAGTGAGCTAGGCCGACGGAATGAGCAGTTCTTC. Its protein product is CASSELGRRNEQFF.

This chain connects TRBV6-6 to TRBJ2-4; TRBD2 is a possible D gene (5 bases). Germline V lookup: CDR1 MNHNY, CDR2 SVGAGI (reference sequence). The CDR3 is made up of 14 amino acids. The V gene lost 5 bases and the J gene lost 3 bases, with 11 bases spanning the gap. This chain's CDR3 is CASSPSMGKNIQYF. The CDR3 region has the DNA TGTGCCAGCAGTCCTAGCATGGGCAAAAACATTCAGTACTTC.

The rearrangement uses TRBV4-1 and TRBJ2-3; TRBD2 is a possible D gene (5 bases). The V and J ends lost 8 bases and 14 bases respectively, with 23 bases between them. Germline assignment: CDR1 MGHRA and CDR2 YSYEKL. The CDR3 is made up of 13 amino acids. The CDR3 region is CASQNPKDYVLYF. Written as DNA, the CDR3 is TGCGCCAGCCAAAACCCAAAAGACTATGTTCTGTATTTT.

V gene TRBV7-2 combines with J gene TRBJ2-7; TRBD1 agrees at 10 bases. With 3 bases clipped from V and 4 bases from J, the junction kept 6 bases outside the gene matches. The CDR3 is 15 amino acids. CDR1 is SGHTA and CDR2 is FQGNSA in the germline V gene. CDR3 bases: TGTGCCAGCAGCTTGGGGACAGGGGTGAGGTACGAGCAGTACTTC. Translation gives CASSLGTGVRYEQYF.

The chain couples TRBV29-1 to TRBJ1-1; no clear D gene. Germline-derived CDR1 and CDR2 are SQVTM and ANQGSEA. The CDR3 sequence is 12 residues long. V was clipped by 3 bases and J by 2 bases, with 7 bases between them. The CDR3 DNA reads as TGCAGCGTTGACAGGTCTAACACTGAAGCTTTCTTT. It yields the protein CSVDRSNTEAFF.

This sequence joins TRBV27 and TRBJ2-3; 9 nucleotides match TRBD1. J was trimmed by 8 bases and V by 5 bases; bases with no gene match: 14. There are 16 residues in the CDR3. The V gene's germline CDR1 is MNHEY and CDR2 SMNVEV (reference sequence). The CDR3 DNA reads TGTGCCAGCAGTCCGTCCGGGGACAGGGTGCGAGGTACGCAGTATTTT. Translating it yields CASSPSGDRVRGTQYF.

The chain joins TRBV5-1 to TRBJ2-5, with TRBD1 identical over 9 bases. The germline V gene has CDR1 SGHRS and CDR2 YFSETQ. J lost 7 bases, V lost 0 bases, and 7 bases had no gene match. The CDR3 loop spans 15 amino acids. The CDR3 spells CASSLEGQGFGTQYF. The DNA of the CDR3 is TGCGCCAGCAGCTTGGAGGGACAGGGCTTCGGGACCCAGTACTTC.

V and J are TRBV3-1 (or the pseudogene TRBV3-2) and TRBJ1-2; D is perhaps TRBD1 (5 bases). There are 15 residues in the CDR3. Germline V lookup: CDR1 LGHDT, CDR2 YNNKEL (reference sequence). Trimming cost V 4 bases and J 2 bases, with 14 bases left between them. The CDR3 nucleotides are TGTGCCAGCAGCCCCTACCTGACAGAAAACTATGGCTACACCTTC. Amino acids: CASSPYLTENYGYTF.

This clone was counted once. The chain recombines TRBV4-1 with TRBJ1-4; 8 positions match TRBD1. The junction had 0 bases not matched to a gene; V was cut back by 2 bases and J by 1 base. Germline loops: CDR1 MGHRA, CDR2 YSYEKL. CDR3 length: 15 residues. The CDR3 loop reads CASSQTGGTNEKLFF. In DNA form, the CDR3 reads TGCGCCAGCAGCCAAACAGGGGGAACTAATGAAAAACTGTTTTTT.

The chain combines TRBV24-1 with TRBJ2-7; weak D call: TRBD1 (6 bases). V dropped 3 bases and J dropped 0 bases, with 14 bases sitting between them. Per germline, CDR1 KGHDR and CDR2 SFDVKD. CDR3 length equals 16 residues. The CDR3, as DNA: TGTGCCACCAGTGATGAGCCGGGACATAGCTCCTACGAGCAGTACTTC. This sequence encodes CATSDEPGHSSYEQYF.

J is TRBJ2-1 and V is TRBV19; 9 positions match TRBD2. Unmatched junction bases numbered 15, after V lost 6 bases and J lost 9 bases. CDR3 size: 16 residues. Germline V gene lookup returns CDR1 LNHDA and CDR2 SQIVND (reference sequence). CDR3: CASRTYGTSHVGEQFF. In DNA, the CDR3 is TGTGCCAGTAGAACCTACGGGACTAGCCATGTAGGTGAGCAGTTCTTC.

The genes are TRBV6-2 or TRBV6-3 and TRBJ2-4; D may be TRBD1 or TRBD2 (6 bases each). CDR1 and CDR2 from the germline V gene are MNHEY and SVGEGT. This CDR3 spans 15 amino acids. Trimming took 2 bases from V and 5 from J, leaving 13 bases between them. The CDR3 loop is CASSYLPGAENIQYF. The CDR3 coding sequence is TGTGCCAGCAGTTACCTCCCGGGGGCAGAAAACATTCAGTACTTC.

The chain carries TRBV19 and TRBJ2-5; weak D call: TRBD1 (5 bases). CDR1 is LNHDA and CDR2 is SQIVND in the germline V gene (reference sequence). This CDR3 comprises 13 residues. Trimming cost V 5 bases and J 6 bases, with 13 bases left between them. CDR3 region: CASSGSQGKTQYF. The CDR3 coding sequence is TGTGCCAGTAGTGGATCCCAGGGAAAGACCCAGTACTTC.

The chain combines TRBV28 with TRBJ2-5, with 8 bases fitting TRBD2. This CDR3 spans 16 amino acids. CDR1 is MDHEN and CDR2 is SYDVKM in the germline V gene. The trim removed 8 bases at V and 2 bases at J, leaving 13 bases unmatched. CDR3 DNA: TGTGCCAGCCGGGGTAGGGAACTAGCGGAACAAGAGACCCAGTACTTC. Residues: CASRGRELAEQETQYF.

The rearrangement links TRBV6-5 to TRBJ2-7; maybe TRBD1 (5 bases). The V end lost 10 bases, the J end lost 2 bases, and 15 bases lay between the germline ends. Germline CDR1 and CDR2: MNHEY and SVGAGI. CDR3 length: 13 amino acids. Here the CDR3 reads CATELGAAYEQYF. The CDR3 bases are TGTGCCACCGAGTTAGGGGCTGCCTACGAGCAGTACTTC.

This rearrangement joins TRBV5-1 to TRBJ2-1; a possible D gene is TRBD1 (6 bases). The CDR3 loop spans 16 amino acids. The V end lost 1 base, the J end lost 7 bases, and 18 bases lay between the germline ends. CDR1 SGHRS and CDR2 YFSETQ come from the germline V gene. This CDR3 is CASSLFASGARNEQFF. For the CDR3, the DNA is TGCGCCAGCAGCTTGTTCGCCTCAGGGGCACGGAATGAGCAGTTCTTC.

To note about this clone: At one boundary the junction diverges from the germline segment, which might be a read error. This chain joins TRBV30 and TRBJ2-1, with D possibly called TRBD1 or TRBD2 (5 bases each). Per the germline V gene, CDR1 is GTSNPN and CDR2 is SVGIG (reference sequence). This CDR3 has 11 residues. The CDR3 reads CAWSEGPGLIF. CDR3 nucleotides: TGTGCCTGGAGTGAGGGACCGGGTTTAATCTTC. The whole variable domain, remainder taken from reference TRBV30 and TRBJ2-1, is SQTIHQWPATLVQPVGSPLSLECTVEGTSNPNLYWYRQAAGRGLQLLFYSVGIGQISSEVPQNLSASRPQDRQFILSSKKLLLSDSGFYLCAWSEGPGLIFGPGTRLTVL.

This clone was seen a few times. V and J are TRBV6-2 or TRBV6-3 and TRBJ1-5; D unclear. The CDR3 loop spans 13 amino acids. CDR1 and CDR2 from the germline V gene are MNHEY and SVGEGT. The V end was cut by 0 bases, the J end by 11 bases, with 11 bases between. CDR3 residues: CASSYSGTRSQHF. The CDR3, as DNA: TGTGCCAGCAGTTACTCGGGCACCCGATCCCAGCATTTT.